The entry below gives a single T cell receptor (beta chain) sequence along with its context. The CDR3 runs to 13 residues. The germline V gene has CDR1 LGHDT and CDR2 YNNKEL (reference sequence). Between the trimmed V and J ends, which lost 1 base and 4 bases, there was a span of 7 bases. Profiling relied on immunoSEQ multiplex PCR, and the TCRdb table lists in-frame clones only, not all of them. Of a few hundred thousand clones listed, around nine tenths were seen once; the top ten hold roughly 6.4%. These data come from a study of blood T cell repertoires in COVID-19. This sequence originates from a man in his 60s who had recovered from COVID-19. Source material: peripheral blood. The chain employs TRBV3-1 (or the pseudogene TRBV3-2) and TRBJ1-1; tentative D call: TRBD1 (5 bases). The CDR3 sequence: CASSQGGVTEAFF. The DNA for the CDR3 is TGTGCCAGCAGCCAAGGGGGGGTCACTGAAGCTTTCTTT.